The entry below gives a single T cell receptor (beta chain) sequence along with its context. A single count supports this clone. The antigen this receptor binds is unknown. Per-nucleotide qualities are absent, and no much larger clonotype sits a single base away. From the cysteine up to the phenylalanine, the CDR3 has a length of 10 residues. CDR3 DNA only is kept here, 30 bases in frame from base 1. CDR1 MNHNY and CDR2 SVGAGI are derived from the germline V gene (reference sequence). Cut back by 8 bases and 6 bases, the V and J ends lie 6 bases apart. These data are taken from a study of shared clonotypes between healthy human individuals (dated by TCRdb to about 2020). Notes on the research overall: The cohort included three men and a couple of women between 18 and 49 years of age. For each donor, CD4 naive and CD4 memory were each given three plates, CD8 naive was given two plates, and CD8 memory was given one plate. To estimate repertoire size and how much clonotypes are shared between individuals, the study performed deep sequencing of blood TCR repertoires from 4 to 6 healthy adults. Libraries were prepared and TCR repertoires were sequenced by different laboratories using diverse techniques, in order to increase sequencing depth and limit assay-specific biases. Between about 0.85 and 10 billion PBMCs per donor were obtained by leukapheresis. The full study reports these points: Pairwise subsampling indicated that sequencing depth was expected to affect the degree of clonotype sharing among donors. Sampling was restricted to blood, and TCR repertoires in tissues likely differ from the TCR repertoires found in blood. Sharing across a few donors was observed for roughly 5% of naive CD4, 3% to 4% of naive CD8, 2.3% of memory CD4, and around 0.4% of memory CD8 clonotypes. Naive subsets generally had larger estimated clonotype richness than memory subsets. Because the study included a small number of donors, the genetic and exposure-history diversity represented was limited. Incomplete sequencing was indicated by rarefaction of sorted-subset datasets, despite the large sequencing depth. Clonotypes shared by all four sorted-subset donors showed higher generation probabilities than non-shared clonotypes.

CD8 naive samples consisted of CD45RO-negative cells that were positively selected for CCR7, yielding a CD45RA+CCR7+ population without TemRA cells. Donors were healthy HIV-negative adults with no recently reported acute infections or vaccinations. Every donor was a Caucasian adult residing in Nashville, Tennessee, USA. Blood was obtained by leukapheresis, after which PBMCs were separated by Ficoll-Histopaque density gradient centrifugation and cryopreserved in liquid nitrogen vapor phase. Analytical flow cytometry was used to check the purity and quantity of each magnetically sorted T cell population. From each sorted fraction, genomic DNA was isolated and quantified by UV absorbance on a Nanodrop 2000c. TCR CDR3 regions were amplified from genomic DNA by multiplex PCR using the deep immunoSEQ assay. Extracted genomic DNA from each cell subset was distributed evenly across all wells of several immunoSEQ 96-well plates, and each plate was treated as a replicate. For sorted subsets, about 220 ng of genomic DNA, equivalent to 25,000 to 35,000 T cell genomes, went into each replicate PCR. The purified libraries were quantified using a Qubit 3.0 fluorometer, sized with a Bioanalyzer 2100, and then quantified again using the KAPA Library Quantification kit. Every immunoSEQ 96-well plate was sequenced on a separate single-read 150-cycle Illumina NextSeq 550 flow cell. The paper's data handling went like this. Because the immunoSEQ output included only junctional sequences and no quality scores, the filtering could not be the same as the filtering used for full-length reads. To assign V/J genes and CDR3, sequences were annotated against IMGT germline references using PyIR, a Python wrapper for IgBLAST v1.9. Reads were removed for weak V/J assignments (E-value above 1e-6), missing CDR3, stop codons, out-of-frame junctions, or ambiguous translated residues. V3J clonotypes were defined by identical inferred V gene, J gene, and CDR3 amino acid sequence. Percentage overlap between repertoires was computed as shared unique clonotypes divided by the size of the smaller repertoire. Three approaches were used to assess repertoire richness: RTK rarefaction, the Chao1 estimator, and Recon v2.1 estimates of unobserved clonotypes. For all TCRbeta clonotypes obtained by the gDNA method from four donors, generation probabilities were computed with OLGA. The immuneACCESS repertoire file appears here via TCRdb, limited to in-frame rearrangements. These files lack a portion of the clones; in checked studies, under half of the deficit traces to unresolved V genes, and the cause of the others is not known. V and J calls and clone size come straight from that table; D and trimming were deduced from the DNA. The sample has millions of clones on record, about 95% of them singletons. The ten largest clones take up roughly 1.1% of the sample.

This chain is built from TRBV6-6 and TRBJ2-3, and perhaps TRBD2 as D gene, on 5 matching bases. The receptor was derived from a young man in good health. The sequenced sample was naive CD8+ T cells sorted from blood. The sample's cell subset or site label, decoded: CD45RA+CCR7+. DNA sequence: TGTGCCAGCGGCGGGGATACGCAGTATTTT. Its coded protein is CASGGDTQYF.